The 21 T cell receptor beta chains presented below share a single source sample, sequenced in a study of cytomegalovirus exposure and HLA in healthy donors. PCR used 60 Vbeta primers and 13 Jbeta primers. The repertoire was sequenced with immunoSEQ multiplex PCR; TCRdb's copy has only in-frame clones and lacks some. In the table there are roughly 190,000 clones, approximately 70% of which are singletons. The sequenced sample consisted of PBMCs. These TCRs come from a woman in her thirties in good health and CMV-seronegative.

V and J are TRBV25-1 and TRBJ2-7, with D possibly TRBD1 on 5 matching bases. With 6 bases removed from V and 5 bases from J, the gap between germline ends came to 11 bases. CDR1 is MGHDK, CDR2 SYGVNS, per germline. The CDR3 is made up of 12 amino acids. The CDR3 DNA sequence: TGTGCCAGCAGGCAGGGATGGAACGAGCAGTACTTC. Amino acid sequence: CASRQGWNEQYF.

This chain links TRBV27 with TRBJ1-2; 7 bases align to TRBD1. CDR1 is MNHEY and CDR2 is SMNVEV in the germline V gene (reference sequence). CDR3 size: 16 residues. The V segment lost 6 bases and the J segment 3 bases; nucleotides outside the gene matches: 13. CDR3 nucleotides: TGTGCCAGCAGCCCTTGGGGACAGCAGCCCGACTATGGCTACACCTTC. Translating gives CASSPWGQQPDYGYTF.

This clone has more than one count but fewer than ten. CDR3 DNA sequence: TGTGCCACCCGGGTAGGGGTCGGGGAGCTGTTTTTT. This gives the protein CATRVGVGELFF. V usage is TRBV19 and J usage is TRBJ2-2; tentative D call: TRBD1 (5 bases). The CDR3 spans 12 residues. Germline loops: CDR1 LNHDA, CDR2 SQIVND (reference sequence). V lost 10 bases to trimming and J lost 7 bases, with 13 bases between them.

V and J are TRBV19 and TRBJ2-3; D might be TRBD1 (6 bases). The germline gives CDR1 LNHDA, CDR2 SQIVND (reference sequence). This CDR3 spans 15 amino acids. Trimming stripped 5 bases from V and 2 bases from J, with 14 bases between. The CDR3 DNA reads TGTGCCAGTAGTGCAGGGGATGGGAACACAGATACGCAGTATTTT. This gives the protein CASSAGDGNTDTQYF.

Only a few counts were recorded for this clone. This rearrangement joins TRBV27 to TRBJ2-7; D is possibly TRBD2 (6 bases). The CDR3 length is 13 residues. Germline loops: CDR1 MNHEY, CDR2 SMNVEV (reference sequence). Trimming left V 1 base short and J 5 bases short, with 9 bases between. CDR3 amino acids: CASSLWWGDEQYF. In DNA form, the CDR3 reads TGTGCCAGCAGTTTATGGTGGGGGGACGAGCAGTACTTC.

This clone has only a few counts. This chain's CDR3 is CASSLAPGQGPYGYTF. The CDR3 nucleotides read TGTGCCAGCAGCTTAGCTCCGGGACAGGGGCCCTATGGCTACACCTTC. The V gene is TRBV7-2, the J gene TRBJ1-2, with 10 bases aligning to TRBD1. V trimming: 0 bases; J trimming: 4 bases; junction bases outside the gene matches: 5. Germline V gene sequence: CDR1 SGHTA, CDR2 FQGNSA. The CDR3 spans 16 residues. Full variable domain (outside the CDR3, taken from reference TRBV7-2 and TRBJ1-2): GAGVSQSPSNKVTEKGKDVELRCDPISGHTALYWYRQSLGQGLEFLIYFQGNSAPDKSGLPSDRFSAERTGGSVSTLTIQRTQQEDSAVYLCASSLAPGQGPYGYTFGSGTRLTVV.

This chain joins TRBV6-6 and TRBJ2-1; 8 nucleotides align to TRBD2. Germline CDR1 and CDR2: MNHNY and SVGAGI (reference sequence). With V trimmed by 6 bases and J by 9 bases, 10 bases remained unmatched. The CDR3 consists of 14 residues. The CDR3 spells CASSPAREGGEQFF. CDR3 sequence (DNA): TGTGCCAGCAGCCCAGCCCGGGAGGGAGGTGAGCAGTTCTTC.

The V and J genes are TRBV6-5 and TRBJ2-7; 7 nucleotides match TRBD2. The germline V gene encodes CDR1 MNHEY and CDR2 SVGAGI. The CDR3 extends over 15 amino acids. The V gene end was trimmed by 5 bases and the J gene end by 6 bases; junction bases not matched to a gene: 13. CDR3 residues: CASSPRGSGNGEQYF. Written as DNA, the CDR3 is TGTGCCAGCAGTCCCCGCGGAAGCGGGAACGGCGAGCAGTACTTC.

A single count supports this clone. The chain links TRBV2 to TRBJ1-4, with D possibly matching TRBD1 (6 bases). This CDR3 is 14 amino acids long. Deletions cut 5 bases from V and 8 bases from J, with 15 bases between. Germline CDR1 reads SNHLY; CDR2 reads FYNNEI. Here the CDR3 DNA reads TGTGCCAGCAGTAACCGGGGGGGCAGGGAAAAACTGTTTTTT. It specifies CASSNRGGREKLFF.

This clone was picked up many times. This rearrangement joins TRBV4-2 to TRBJ2-1; 10 nucleotides agree with TRBD2. Germline loops: CDR1 LGHNA, CDR2 YNFKEQ. The V segment lost 4 bases and the J segment 8 bases; nucleotides outside the gene matches: 8. The CDR3 runs 15 residues. CDR3 bases: TGTGCCAGCAGCCCTTCTAGCGGGAGTTTCCATGAGCAGTTCTTC. This codes for CASSPSSGSFHEQFF.

Concerning this clone: This specimen includes other DNA sequences encoding the same CDR3. V is TRBV6-1 and J is TRBJ2-7; the match to TRBD1 covers 7 bases. This CDR3 contains 14 residues. CDR1 is MNHNS and CDR2 is SASEGT in the germline V gene. The V and J ends lost 3 bases and 1 base, in that order; junction bases with no gene match: 3. In nucleotides, the CDR3 is TGTGCCAGCAGTGAGGCAGGGGGTTCCTACGAGCAGTACTTC. This translates into CASSEAGGSYEQYF.

This clone has a handful of counts. This chain uses TRBV30 with TRBJ1-4; D remains ambiguous. Germline lookup yields CDR1 GTSNPN and CDR2 SVGIG (reference sequence). This CDR3 has 14 amino acids. The V end was cut by 2 bases, the J end by 3 bases, with 10 bases between. The DNA for the CDR3 is TGTGCCTGGAGTCACCGGGTCTCTAATGAAAAACTGTTTTTT. It specifies CAWSHRVSNEKLFF.

This chain links TRBV2 with TRBJ1-2, with TRBD1 matching 7 bases. The ends lost 6 bases at V and 5 bases at J; junction bases unmatched: 12. The CDR3 is 15 residues long. Germline CDR1 SNHLY, CDR2 FYNNEI. The DNA for the CDR3 is TGTGCCAGCAGGACTGACAGGGTTGGAGCATATGGCTACACCTTC. The encoded protein is CASRTDRVGAYGYTF.

The V call is TRBV2, the J call TRBJ2-1; the D gene is possibly TRBD2 (5 bases). Between the trimmed V and J ends, which lost 4 bases and 0 bases, there was a span of 10 bases. The CDR3 loop spans 15 amino acids. Germline loops: CDR1 SNHLY, CDR2 FYNNEI. The DNA for the CDR3 is TGTGCCAGCAGTGCGGGGAGTGGCTCCTACAATGAGCAGTTCTTC. Encoded protein: CASSAGSGSYNEQFF.

V usage is TRBV6-6 and J usage is TRBJ2-7, with 9 bases that match TRBD2. Germline V CDR1 and CDR2: MNHNY, SVGAGI (reference sequence). With 5 bases clipped from V and 3 bases from J, the junction kept 5 bases outside the gene matches. The CDR3 is made up of 14 amino acids. The CDR3 region has the DNA TGTGCCAGCAGTCCCGGGACTAGCAACTACGAGCAGTACTTC. The encoded protein is CASSPGTSNYEQYF.

This rearrangement joins TRBV5-6 to TRBJ2-1, with 8 bases identical to TRBD2. Germline V gene lookup returns CDR1 SGHDT and CDR2 YYEEEE. The CDR3 has 15 amino acids. Losses at the gene ends were 4 bases for V and 7 bases for J; bases not matched to a gene: 10. The CDR3 DNA reads TGTGCCAGCAGCCCCGGGGGGGCCGGGTGGAATGAGCAGTTCTTC. It codes for CASSPGGAGWNEQFF.

This clone was observed a few times. Written as DNA, the CDR3 is TGTGCCAGCAGCTCCCAATTAAAGAGCTCCTACAATGAGCAGTTCTTC. It specifies CASSSQLKSSYNEQFF. The chain combines TRBV7-8 with TRBJ2-1, with D unresolved. Germline V gives CDR1 SGHVS, CDR2 FQNEAQ. This CDR3 spans 16 amino acids. The V and J ends lost 4 bases and 0 bases respectively, with 13 bases between them.

The chain joins TRBV19 to TRBJ2-3; D is unclear. This CDR3 spans 12 amino acids. Trimming took 6 bases from V and 4 from J, leaving 8 bases between them. Per germline, CDR1 LNHDA and CDR2 SQIVND (reference sequence). This chain's CDR3 is CASSFSADTQYF. The CDR3 nucleotides are TGTGCCAGTAGCTTTAGTGCAGATACGCAGTATTTT.

The gene calls are TRBV9 and TRBJ2-7; possibly TRBD1 for D (5 bases). The CDR3 contains 13 residues. Germline loops: CDR1 SGDLS, CDR2 YYNGEE. The germline V and J ends were trimmed by 0 bases and 2 bases, with 6 bases remaining between them. Here the CDR3 DNA reads TGTGCCAGCAGCGTAGGGACAACCTACGAGCAGTACTTC. Residues: CASSVGTTYEQYF.

The V gene is TRBV28, the J gene TRBJ2-7; 8 nucleotides line up with TRBD2. Per the germline V gene, CDR1 is MDHEN and CDR2 is SYDVKM. The CDR3 has 16 residues. V was clipped by 3 bases and J by 2 bases; unmatched bases: 9. DNA for the CDR3: TGTGCCAGCAGTTTTGGCGGACTAGCTGCCACCTACGAGCAGTACTTC. This gives the protein CASSFGGLAATYEQYF. The full variable domain, with the rest looked up from reference TRBV28 and TRBJ2-7, is DVKVTQSSRYLVKRTGEKVFLECVQDMDHENMFWYRQDPGLGLRLIYFSYDVKMKEKGDIPEGYSVSREKKERFSLILESASTNQTSMYLCASSFGGLAATYEQYFGPGTRLTVT.

This sequence joins TRBV5-4 and TRBJ2-7, with 12 bases that match TRBD2. Germline CDR1 is SGHNT and CDR2 is YYREEE (reference sequence). With V trimmed by 1 base and J by 5 bases, 1 base remained unmatched. CDR3 size: 14 residues. CDR3 bases: TGTGCCAGCAGCTTGCGACTAGCGGGGGACGAGCAGTACTTC. Its protein product is CASSLRLAGDEQYF. Complete variable domain (other parts from reference TRBV5-4 and TRBJ2-7): ETGVTQSPTHLIKTRGQQVTLRCSSQSGHNTVSWYQQALGQGPQFIFQYYREEENGRGNFPPRFSGLQFPNYSSELNVNALELDDSALYLCASSLRLAGDEQYFGPGTRLTVT.